Reported below is one T cell receptor beta chain. Which antigen it targets is not known. No much larger clone exists at a distance of one base, and base qualities are not known. Using the deep immunoSEQ assay, multiplex PCR amplified TCR CDR3 regions from genomic DNA. Genomic DNA extracted from each cell subset was distributed evenly over all wells of several immunoSEQ 96-well plates, and each plate served as one replicate. For sorted subsets, roughly 200 ng of genomic DNA, equivalent to around 29,000 T cell genomes, went into each replicate PCR. Purified libraries were quantified with a Qubit 3.0 fluorometer, sized on a Bioanalyzer 2100, and re-quantified with the KAPA Library Quantification kit. Each immunoSEQ 96-well plate was sequenced on its own single-read 150-cycle Illumina NextSeq 550 flow cell. As for the authors' bioinformatics: Because the immunoSEQ output held only junctional sequences and lacked quality scores, the filtering could not match the filtering applied to full-length reads. To assign V/J genes and CDR3, sequences were annotated using PyIR, a Python wrapper for IgBLAST v1.9, with IMGT germline references. Reads were removed for weak V/J assignments (E-value above 1e-6), missing CDR3, stop codons, out-of-frame junctions, or ambiguous translated residues. A V3J clonotype was defined by an identical inferred V gene, J gene, and CDR3 amino acid sequence. Percentage overlap between repertoires was calculated by dividing the number of shared unique clonotypes by the size of the smaller repertoire. Richness of each repertoire was evaluated using RTK rarefaction, the Chao1 estimator, and Recon v2.1 estimates of unobserved clonotypes. OLGA was used to compute generation probabilities for all TCRbeta clonotypes that the gDNA method yielded from a few donors. Not all clones reach the TCRdb copy of this immuneACCESS table, which keeps in-frame sequences only. Checked studies attribute under half of the gap to unresolved V genes and leave the rest unexplained. The DNA was the basis for D and trimming; V, J and clone size are from that table. Present in this sample are approximately 2.5 million clones, over 85% of which were seen just once. The ten largest clones add up to about 0.34% of the sample.

Healthy HIV-negative adults with no recently reported acute infections or vaccinations were included as donors. Every donor was a Caucasian adult living in Nashville, Tennessee, USA. CD4+ T cells were enriched by magnetic negative selection, after which naive cells were positively selected on CD45RA and the negative fraction was taken as the memory subset. Blood was collected by leukapheresis, and PBMCs were isolated by Ficoll-Histopaque density gradient centrifugation and then cryopreserved in liquid nitrogen vapor phase. Purity and quantity of every magnetically sorted T cell population were checked by analytical flow cytometry. Genomic DNA was isolated from every sorted fraction and measured by UV absorbance on a Nanodrop 2000c. The data are from a study of shared clonotypes between healthy human individuals (dated by TCRdb to 2020 to 2021). Broadly, across the study: Three men and two women, aged 18 to 49 years, made up the cohort. For each donor, three plates each were used for CD4 naive and CD4 memory, two plates were used for CD8 naive, and one plate was used for CD8 memory. Blood TCR repertoires of about five healthy adults were deeply sequenced to estimate repertoire size and the extent of clonotype sharing between individuals. Libraries were prepared and TCR repertoires were sequenced by different laboratories using diverse techniques, in order to increase sequencing depth and limit assay-specific biases. Each donor's leukapheresis produced roughly between roughly 0.85 and 10 billion PBMCs. Overall results and qualifications from the work: Rarefaction of sorted-subset datasets indicated incomplete sequencing despite the large sequencing depth. Because the study included only a small number of donors, the genetic and exposure-history diversity represented was limited. Sampling was restricted to blood, and TCR repertoires in tissue are likely to differ from TCR repertoires in blood. Based on pairwise subsampling, the degree of clonotype sharing among donors was expected to be affected by sequencing depth. Larger estimated clonotype richness was generally found for naive subsets than for memory subsets. Clonotypes shared by all four sorted-subset donors showed higher generation probabilities than non-shared clonotypes. Across a few donors, approximately 5% of naive CD4, 3% to 3.5% of naive CD8, roughly 2.3% of memory CD4, and approximately 0.4% of memory CD8 clonotypes were shared.

The sample comprised naive CD4+ T cells from PBMCs. What the cell subset or site label conveys for this sample: CD45RA+ positively selected. This sequence was found in a young man in good health. Some clones in this sample may be carry-over from other donors' samples.

In nucleotide form, the sequence is TGTGCCAGCAGCCGCGGGCCCCCAGACGCCAAAAACATTCAGTACTTC. It encodes CASSRGPPDAKNIQYF. In this chain, TRBV11-1 is recombined with TRBJ2-4; the D gene is perhaps TRBD2, from 5 matching bases. The CDR3 contains 16 residues, cysteine and phenylalanine counted. Of the read, only the CDR3 DNA is kept; its 48 bases are in frame from base 1. The junction carries 15 bases between V and J, which are trimmed by 5 bases and 1 base respectively. CDR1 and CDR2, per the germline V gene (reference sequence), are SGHAT and FQDESV.